This T cell receptor beta chain appears in the sequencing data of a study of blood T cell repertoires in COVID-19. Study-wide context: T cells, B-cell-depleted T cells, or PBMCs provided the cDNA or gDNA that served as material.

The CDR3 extends over 14 amino acids. V gave up 4 bases and J gave up 4 bases; unmatched junction bases: 4. Germline V gene data show CDR1 as SGHAT and CDR2 as FQNNGV. Authors' analysis steps: How many nucleated cells were present was estimated from reference gene primer amplification. The method was immunoSEQ multiplex PCR; TCRdb's version includes in-frame clones alone and lacks a portion of them. Clonal size and the V and J genes are those of that table, whereas D and trimming came from the DNA. The table lists 63,000 or so clones, 80% to 85% of them singletons. The receptor comes from a human donor in a cohort sampled during active COVID-19. Sample: peripheral blood. This chain connects TRBV11-2 to TRBJ1-2; 9 nucleotides agree with TRBD1. This CDR3 reads CASSSGTGSYGYTF. The CDR3 DNA reads TGTGCCAGCAGCTCAGGGACAGGGAGCTATGGCTACACCTTC.